This T cell receptor beta chain came from a study of lymphopenia after photon versus proton radiotherapy. General study results and limits: Under photons, naive T cells and diversity fell while effector/memory populations rose. In patients who died, overall survival fell as post-nadir TCR diversity dropped more. After the lymphocyte nadir, photon-treated repertoires showed oligoclonal expansion, especially of CD8+ Temra cells.

This CDR3 is built from 17 residues. The germline gives CDR1 LNHDA, CDR2 SQIVND (reference sequence). Trimming cost V 1 base and J 4 bases; bases outside gene matches: 10. A remark on this clone: Its antigen remains unidentified.

Clones were read by immunoSEQ multiplex PCR, and TCRdb kept only the in-frame ones, dropping some. The repertoire holds 50,000 or so clones, with 92% as singletons. J is TRBJ2-3 and V is TRBV19, with TRBD2 matching over 8 bases. The sample in question was peripheral blood, obtained from a patient treated with photon-based radiotherapy. The TCR sequence derives from a woman between 40 and 55 years old with cholangiocarcinoma. The CDR3 sequence: CASSIGLGAGVADTQYF. The CDR3 DNA follows: TGTGCCAGTAGTATAGGGCTAGGAGCGGGAGTTGCAGATACGCAGTATTTT.